This is a list of T cell receptor beta chains from one sample in a study of T cells after posttransplantation cyclophosphamide. The method was immunoSEQ multiplex PCR; TCRdb's version includes in-frame clones alone and lacks a portion of them. The sample shows several thousand clones, approximately 84% of them seen only once. Source: CD8+ T cells sorted from PBMCs, taken roughly 1,400 days after allogeneic stem cell transplant with posttransplant cyclophosphamide. Source of these receptors: a female patient aged 50-60 years who received an allogeneic stem cell transplant from a related donor, was CMV-positive, and had no GVHD. The graft donor may have given rise to some T cells. The CDR3 runs from the conserved cysteine through the conserved F or W. D genes are given only for firm matches. Not every row has a clone size; where given, it reads once, few, many or a size class.

>TRBV2|NA|NA|TRBJ2-3
CASSEVAGTDTQYF
TGTGCCAGCAGTGAAGTTGCAGGGACAGATACGCAGTATTTT
>TRBV28|NA|TRBD2|TRBJ2-1
CASSPGLAGGYEQFF
TGTGCCAGCAGCCCGGGGCTAGCGGGAGGCTATGAGCAGTTCTTC
>TRBV7-3|NA|TRBD1|TRBJ1-1
CASSLSPTGGTEAFF
TGTGCCAGCAGCTTATCCCCGACAGGGGGGACTGAAGCTTTCTTT
>TRBV18|NA|NA|TRBJ2-5
CASSPSGDPEYF
TGTGCCAGCTCACCGTCGGGGGACCCCGAGTACTTC
>TRBV5-4|NA|TRBD1|TRBJ2-1
CASSLTGGNEQFF
TGTGCCAGCAGCTTAACAGGGGGGAATGAGCAGTTCTTC
>TRBV19|NA|TRBD1|TRBJ2-7
CASSPAAGGFNEQYF
TGTGCCAGTAGTCCAGCGGCAGGGGGCTTCAACGAGCAGTACTTC
>TRBV10-3|NA|NA|TRBJ1-1
CAIRTGTLNTEAFF
TGTGCCATCAGGACCGGGACACTGAACACTGAAGCTTTCTTT
>TRBV27|NA|NA|TRBJ2-5
CASRLGHLETQYF
TGTGCCAGCAGGCTTGGCCACCTAGAGACCCAGTACTTC
>TRBV27|NA|TRBD2|TRBJ2-1
CASSLPSGRGHNEQFF
TGTGCCAGCAGTCTGCCTAGCGGGAGGGGACACAATGAGCAGTTCTTC
>TRBV27|NA|NA|TRBJ2-1
CASSGEAAEQFF
TGTGCCAGCAGTGGCGAAGCGGCTGAGCAGTTCTTC
>TRBV10-3|NA|TRBD1|TRBJ2-7
CAISVTRGHPYEQYF
TGTGCCATCAGTGTTACCAGGGGGCACCCCTACGAGCAGTACTTC
>TRBV5-4|once|TRBD2|TRBJ2-3
CASSSGLAGGLTDTQYF
TGTGCCAGCAGTAGTGGACTAGCGGGAGGACTTACAGATACGCAGTATTTT
>TRBV15|NA|NA|TRBJ2-7
CATSADLDRIYEQYF
TGTGCCACCAGCGCAGACCTTGACAGAATCTACGAGCAGTACTTC
>TRBV19|once|NA|TRBJ2-7
CASSVRDKYYEQYF
TGTGCCAGTAGTGTCCGGGACAAATACTACGAGCAGTACTTC
>TRBV18|NA|NA|TRBJ1-1
CASSPPAGAYTEAFF
TGTGCCAGCTCACCACCGGCAGGGGCTTACACTGAAGCTTTCTTT
>TRBV7-9|NA|NA|TRBJ2-5
CASSGPDPQETQYF
TGTGCCAGCAGCGGGCCAGATCCCCAAGAGACCCAGTACTTC
>TRBV6-1|NA|NA|TRBJ2-1
CASSEQNRVRKYNEQFF
TGTGCCAGCAGTGAACAAAACAGGGTCCGTAAATACAATGAGCAGTTCTTC
>TRBV4-3|NA|TRBD2|TRBJ2-1
CASSPGTSGRAGEQFF
TGCGCCAGCAGCCCCGGGACTAGCGGGAGGGCCGGTGAGCAGTTCTTC
>TRBV9|once|TRBD1|TRBJ2-5
CASSPPTGTGVQETQYF
TGTGCCAGCAGCCCACCTACCGGGACAGGGGTCCAAGAGACCCAGTACTTC
>TRBV9|NA|NA|TRBJ2-7
CASSAGGSDYEQYF
TGTGCCAGCAGCGCTGGGGGGTCGGACTACGAGCAGTACTTC
>TRBV21-1|NA|NA|TRBJ1-1
CASSPAPRQRENTEAFF
TGTGCCAGCAGCCCCGCACCCAGACAGAGAGAGAACACTGAAGCTTTCTTT
>TRBV9|NA|NA|TRBJ1-4
CASSVWAGDEKLFF
TGTGCCAGCAGCGTATGGGCAGGGGATGAAAAACTGTTTTTT
>TRBV27|once|NA|TRBJ1-1
CASSFVPGNTEAFF
TGTGCCAGCAGTTTCGTGCCGGGGAACACTGAAGCTTTCTTT
>TRBV7-9|NA|NA|TRBJ2-1
CASSLETPQFF
TGTGCCAGCAGCTTAGAGACACCCCAGTTCTTC
>TRBV2|NA|TRBD1|TRBJ1-5
CASSSGTGGLSNQPQHF
TGTGCCAGCAGCTCTGGGACAGGGGGTCTGAGCAATCAGCCCCAGCATTTT
>TRBV5-1|large|TRBD2|TRBJ2-3
CASSWTSGSTDTQYF
TGCGCCAGCAGCTGGACTAGCGGTTCCACAGATACGCAGTATTTT
>TRBV7-3|NA|TRBD1|TRBJ2-3
CASSPQGAPADTQYF
TGTGCCAGCAGCCCACAGGGGGCGCCGGCAGATACGCAGTATTTT
>TRBV27|NA|NA|TRBJ2-7
CASSHQGYEQYF
TGTGCCAGCAGCCATCAGGGTTACGAGCAGTACTTC
>TRBV7-8|once|NA|TRBJ1-4
CASSLVPQDSGDATNEKLFF
TGTGCCAGCAGCTTAGTCCCTCAGGACAGTGGGGATGCAACTAATGAAAAACTGTTTTTT
>TRBV29-1|NA|TRBD1|TRBJ2-7
CSLTGTGDFDEQYF
TGCAGCTTAACCGGGACAGGGGATTTCGACGAGCAGTACTTC
>TRBV5-6|NA|NA|TRBJ1-5
CASSLGLVQPQHF
TGTGCCAGCAGCTTGGGACTTGTTCAGCCCCAGCATTTT